Below, 32 T cell receptor beta chains from the same sample are listed, as sequenced in a study of long-term antiretroviral therapy in people with HIV. Running of the v3.0 immunoSEQ assay took place at survey level. Clones were read by immunoSEQ multiplex PCR, and TCRdb kept only the in-frame ones, dropping some. The sample lists about 20,000 clones, roughly 80% occurring once. The starting material was unsorted PBMCs, obtained 0.2 years after starting antiretroviral therapy. The receptors come from a woman aged 40 to 55 with HIV.

The chain is built from TRBV29-1 and TRBJ1-1; tentatively, D is TRBD1 (5 bases). The ends were cut back, 3 bases at V and 7 bases at J, with 6 bases in the middle. There are 10 residues in the CDR3. CDR1 is SQVTM, CDR2 ANQGSEA, per germline. The CDR3 DNA is TGCAGCGTTGAGACAGTTGAAGCTTTCTTT. It codes for CSVETVEAFF.

The chain recombines TRBV11-3 with TRBJ2-3; 14 nucleotides match TRBD2. Germline loops: CDR1 SGHNT, CDR2 YENEEA. Trimming at V came to 8 bases and at J to 4 bases, leaving 14 bases not matched to a gene. The CDR3 sequence is 18 residues long. The CDR3 coding sequence is TGTGCCAGCTGCCCGGGGACTAGCGGGGGCGGTACCGCAGATACGCAGTATTTT. This gives the protein CASCPGTSGGGTADTQYF.

A word on this clone: One end of the junction fails to match germline, which may point to a read error. The V call is TRBV27, the J call TRBJ2-5; D may be TRBD2 (6 bases). Germline lookup yields CDR1 MNHEY and CDR2 SMNVEV (reference sequence). The CDR3 has 13 amino acids. The CDR3 sequence is CATHSAGSEAQYF. In DNA, the CDR3 is TGTGCCACCCACTCTGCGGGGTCAGAGGCCCAGTACTTC.

The rearrangement uses TRBV14 and TRBJ2-3, with D perhaps matching TRBD2 (6 bases). CDR3 length: 14 residues. The V gene's germline CDR1 is SGHDN and CDR2 FVKESK. Trimming removed 0 bases at V and 6 bases at J, with 10 bases between. The CDR3 bases are TGTGCCAGCAGCCAAGATCTTGCGGGGGATACGCAGTATTTT. Protein: CASSQDLAGDTQYF.

The J gene is TRBJ2-2, the V gene TRBV30; 10 bases match TRBD1. Germline-derived CDR1 and CDR2 are GTSNPN and SVGIG (reference sequence). J gave up 6 bases and V 1 base, and 5 bases lay outside the gene matches. This CDR3 is built from 15 residues. The CDR3 sequence is CAWSAGTGVSGELFF. The CDR3 DNA sequence: TGTGCCTGGAGTGCCGGGACAGGGGTTTCCGGGGAGCTGTTTTTT.

The chain links TRBV9 to TRBJ2-1; 11 nucleotides match TRBD2. Germline V CDR1 and CDR2: SGDLS, YYNGEE. Trimming removed 4 bases from V and 2 bases from J; junction bases left unmatched: 2. The CDR3 has 15 amino acids. CDR3 DNA: TGTGCCAGCAGCCTTAGCGGGGGGGCCTACAATGAGCAGTTCTTC. Translated: CASSLSGGAYNEQFF.

The CDR3 bases are TGTGCCAGCAGCTACGGGGCAGGGGCCACCGGGGAGCTGTTTTTT. Translated, it gives CASSYGAGATGELFF. The chain combines TRBV6-6 with TRBJ2-2, with a possible D match to TRBD1 (6 bases). Germline V gene sequence: CDR1 MNHNY, CDR2 SVGAGI (reference sequence). This CDR3 spans 15 amino acids. Trimming shortened V by 6 bases and J by 4 bases, and 15 bases separated the two germline ends.

This clone appeared a single time. This sequence joins TRBV14 and TRBJ1-2; D not certain. Germline V lookup: CDR1 SGHDN, CDR2 FVKESK. The CDR3 loop spans 12 amino acids. V was shortened by 4 bases and J by 12 bases, with 15 bases between the two germline ends. The CDR3 nucleotides read TGTGCCAGCAGCCCCGGACCGCCTGTCGACACCTTC. This gives the protein CASSPGPPVDTF.

This chain connects TRBV19 to TRBJ2-5; D not resolved. V dropped 1 base and J dropped 3 bases, with 3 bases sitting between them. This CDR3 has 12 amino acids. Germline values: CDR1 LNHDA, CDR2 SQIVND (reference sequence). CDR3 region: CASSIGKETQYF. DNA for the CDR3: TGTGCCAGTAGTATAGGAAAAGAGACCCAGTACTTC.

The chain links TRBV18 to TRBJ2-5; D is ambiguous. CDR1 and CDR2 from the germline V gene are KGHSH and LQKENI. The CDR3 consists of 11 residues. Deletions cut 3 bases from V and 5 bases from J, with 4 bases between. The CDR3 loop reads CASSPSETQYF. CDR3 DNA: TGTGCCAGCTCACCGTCGGAGACCCAGTACTTC.

The V and J genes are TRBV6-5 and TRBJ1-2; 7 bases match TRBD1. CDR1 and CDR2 (germline): MNHEY, SVGAGI. This CDR3 is 16 amino acids long. With V trimmed by 2 bases and J by 5 bases, 11 bases remained unmatched. The CDR3 protein is CASSYRKKQGLYGYTF. The CDR3 DNA sequence: TGTGCCAGCAGTTACCGAAAGAAACAGGGGCTGTATGGCTACACCTTC.

This clone was seen a few times. The chain uses TRBV6-5 and TRBJ1-5, with 8 bases lining up with TRBD1. Germline V lookup: CDR1 MNHEY, CDR2 SVGAGI. The CDR3 runs to 14 residues. The V segment lost 5 bases and the J segment 5 bases; nucleotides outside the gene matches: 5. CDR3 sequence: CASSRQGQDQPQHF. CDR3 DNA: TGTGCCAGCAGTAGACAGGGGCAGGATCAGCCCCAGCATTTT.

The genes are TRBV2 and TRBJ2-5, with 8 bases lining up with TRBD1. The V segment lost 5 bases and the J segment 5 bases; nucleotides outside the gene matches: 10. The CDR3 spans 15 residues. CDR1 is SNHLY and CDR2 is FYNNEI in the germline V gene. The CDR3 is CASSSSDRARETQYF. DNA of the CDR3: TGTGCCAGCAGTTCCTCGGACAGGGCGAGGGAGACCCAGTACTTC. Combining the CDR3 with reference TRBV2 and TRBJ2-5 gives the whole variable domain EPEVTQTPSHQVTQMGQEVILRCVPISNHLYFYWYRQILGQKVEFLVSFYNNEISEKSEIFDDQFSVERPDGSNFTLKIRSTKLEDSAMYFCASSSSDRARETQYFGPGTRLLVL.

The chain carries TRBV13 and TRBJ2-1, with a weak D call TRBD2 (5 bases). Trimming left V 0 bases short and J 5 bases short, with 20 bases between. There are 18 residues in the CDR3. Germline V gene data show CDR1 as PRHDT and CDR2 as FYEKMQ (reference sequence). As DNA, the CDR3 is TGTGCCAGCAGCTTAGGCGAGCTTTGGAGCGGTTTAAACAATGAGCAGTTCTTC. It yields the protein CASSLGELWSGLNNEQFF.

The CDR3 DNA reads TGCGCCAGCAGCTCACAGGGGGCAAGGCAAGAGACCCAGTACTTC. Translating it yields CASSSQGARQETQYF. The rearrangement links TRBV5-1 to TRBJ2-5; 9 bases are a match to TRBD1. The CDR3 consists of 15 residues. The germline V gene encodes CDR1 SGHRS and CDR2 YFSETQ. Losses at the gene ends were 3 bases for V and 2 bases for J; bases not matched to a gene: 5.

V usage is TRBV6-5 and J usage is TRBJ1-3, with D tentatively TRBD1 (6 bases). Deletions cut 2 bases from V and 2 bases from J, with 7 bases between. In germline, CDR1 is MNHEY, CDR2 SVGAGI. CDR3 size: 14 residues. This CDR3 reads CASSYDRPGNTIYF. CDR3 DNA: TGTGCCAGCAGTTACGACAGGCCTGGAAACACCATATATTTT.

CDR3 sequence: CASSFQRNSYEQYF. Written as DNA, the CDR3 is TGTGCCAGCAGCTTCCAGCGGAACTCCTACGAGCAGTACTTC. The rearrangement uses TRBV11-2 and TRBJ2-7; TRBD2 might be the D (5 bases). CDR1 is SGHAT, CDR2 FQNNGV, per germline. V was clipped by 3 bases and J by 0 bases, with 9 bases between them. This CDR3 contains 14 residues. Filled out from reference TRBV11-2 and TRBJ2-7, the complete variable domain reads EAGVAQSPRYKIIEKRQSVAFWCNPISGHATLYWYQQILGQGPKLLIQFQNNGVVDDSQLPKDRFSAERLKGVDSTLKIQPAKLEDSAVYLCASSFQRNSYEQYFGPGTRLTVT.

This clone has a handful of counts. The rearrangement joins TRBV6-5 to TRBJ2-7; weak D call: TRBD2 (5 bases). Germline V lookup: CDR1 MNHEY, CDR2 SVGAGI. V was clipped by 2 bases and J by 5 bases, with 13 bases between them. CDR3 length: 14 amino acids. The DNA for the CDR3 is TGTGCCAGCAGTTACGGGTCTGGGCGGGACGAGCAGTACTTC. The encoded protein is CASSYGSGRDEQYF.

The V gene is TRBV7-9, the J gene TRBJ1-2; possibly TRBD1 for D (5 bases). CDR1 is SEHNR, CDR2 FQNEAQ, per germline (reference sequence). Trimming took 2 bases from V and 8 from J, leaving 6 bases between them. CDR3 length equals 11 residues. The CDR3 DNA reads as TGTGCCAGCAGCTTACAGGGCGGCTACACCTTC. It yields the protein CASSLQGGYTF. Drawing the rest from reference TRBV7-9 and TRBJ1-2, the complete variable domain is DTGVSQNPRHKITKRGQNVTFRCDPISEHNRLYWYRQTLGQGPEFLTYFQNEAQLEKSRLLSDRFSAERPKGSFSTLEIQRTEQGDSAMYLCASSLQGGYTFGSGTRLTVV.

The chain has TRBV19 and TRBJ1-2, with D perhaps matching TRBD1 (6 bases). Germline CDR1 reads LNHDA; CDR2 reads SQIVND (reference sequence). The CDR3 consists of 19 residues. V was trimmed by 4 bases and J by 1 base, leaving 25 bases between them. CDR3 sequence (DNA): TGTGCCAGTAGTACTCTCCAATACGCCGGGGGCCAACTTAACTATGGCTACACCTTC. It translates to CASSTLQYAGGQLNYGYTF.

The chain employs TRBV18 and TRBJ2-5; 11 bases map to TRBD1. V shed 6 bases, J shed 2 bases, and the junction held 5 bases outside the gene matches. Germline-derived CDR1 and CDR2 are KGHSH and LQKENI. The CDR3 is 15 amino acids. The CDR3 coding sequence is TGTGCCAGCTCCGAGGGGACAGGGGGACAAGAGACCCAGTACTTC. This gives the protein CASSEGTGGQETQYF.

The chain links TRBV30 to TRBJ2-1; 14 bases agree with TRBD2. With V trimmed by 2 bases and J by 5 bases, 2 bases remained unmatched. Germline V gives CDR1 GTSNPN, CDR2 SVGIG (reference sequence). The CDR3 sequence is 15 residues long. CDR3 sequence reads: CAWSRLAGGNNEQFF. In DNA, the CDR3 is TGTGCCTGGAGTAGACTAGCGGGGGGGAACAATGAGCAGTTCTTC.

The chain has TRBV30 and TRBJ2-1; 11 nucleotides align to TRBD2. Germline V lookup: CDR1 GTSNPN, CDR2 SVGIG (reference sequence). The CDR3 has 16 residues. The trim removed 3 bases at V and 8 bases at J, leaving 12 bases unmatched. The CDR3 DNA follows: TGTGCCTGGAGGAAATTAGCGGGGGGGGTCGGCGATGAGCAGTTCTTC. Its translation is CAWRKLAGGVGDEQFF. Full variable domain (remainder filled in from reference TRBV30 and TRBJ2-1): SQTIHQWPATLVQPVGSPLSLECTVEGTSNPNLYWYRQAAGRGLQLLFYSVGIGQISSEVPQNLSASRPQDRQFILSSKKLLLSDSGFYLCAWRKLAGGVGDEQFFGPGTRLTVL.

The chain carries TRBV2 and TRBJ2-1; 7 bases agree with TRBD2. This CDR3 spans 16 amino acids. Germline assignment: CDR1 SNHLY and CDR2 FYNNEI. After removal of 4 bases from V and 2 bases from J, the junction contained 8 bases not matched to a gene. CDR3 nucleotides: TGTGCCAGCAGTGTGGGTCTAGCGGTGGCCTACAATGAGCAGTTCTTC. It codes for CASSVGLAVAYNEQFF.

This chain joins TRBV4-1 and TRBJ2-1, with no clear D. The germline V and J ends were trimmed by 2 bases and 5 bases, with 1 base remaining between them. The CDR3 runs 11 residues. From germline, CDR1 is MGHRA and CDR2 YSYEKL. The CDR3 spells CASSQHNEQFF. The CDR3 DNA reads as TGCGCCAGCAGCCAACACAATGAGCAGTTCTTC.

This clone was detected only a few times. The chain employs TRBV6-5 and TRBJ2-7, with a possible D match to TRBD1 (5 bases). V dropped 2 bases and J dropped 1 base, with 6 bases sitting between them. There are 13 residues in the CDR3. The V gene's germline CDR1 is MNHEY and CDR2 SVGAGI. The CDR3, as DNA: TGTGCCAGCAGTTACAGGGGTTCCTACGAGCAGTACTTC. Amino acids: CASSYRGSYEQYF.

V gene TRBV5-6 combines with J gene TRBJ2-7, with a tentative D call TRBD1 (6 bases). CDR1 and CDR2 (germline): SGHDT, YYEEEE. Trimming removed 3 bases from V and 6 bases from J, with 16 bases in between. The CDR3 totals 14 residues. CDR3 coding DNA: TGTGCCAGCAGCTGGGGGCAATATCGGGGCGAGCAGTACTTC. As protein: CASSWGQYRGEQYF.

As DNA, the CDR3 is TGTGCCAGCAGCCCGCCGGGGGCCAACGTCCTGACTTTC. Translated: CASSPPGANVLTF. The chain is built from TRBV7-9 and TRBJ2-6; D not certain. This CDR3 has 13 residues. Trimming removed 5 bases at V and 4 bases at J, with 6 bases between. The germline CDR1 and CDR2 sequences are SEHNR and FQNEAQ (reference sequence).

In its sample, this clone was seen a few times. CDR3 nucleotide sequence: TGCGCCAGCAGGGACAGGGAGTCTGGAAACACCATATATTTT. Its protein is CASRDRESGNTIYF. The genes are TRBV10-1 and TRBJ1-3, with 8 positions matching TRBD1. The germline V gene encodes CDR1 WNHNN and CDR2 SYGVQD (reference sequence). V trimming: 6 bases; J trimming: 1 base; junction bases outside the gene matches: 2. The CDR3 contains 14 residues.

As to this clone: Different DNA sequences within this sample yield the same CDR3. The chain carries TRBV9 and TRBJ1-3; no definite D call. V shed 0 bases and J shed 3 bases, with 4 bases lying between them. Germline V gives CDR1 SGDLS, CDR2 YYNGEE. The CDR3 runs 13 residues. This CDR3 is CASSVGDGNTIYF. CDR3 coding DNA: TGTGCCAGCAGCGTAGGGGATGGAAACACCATATATTTT.

The chain links TRBV12-5 to TRBJ1-5; D might be TRBD1 (6 bases). The V gene lost 2 bases and the J gene lost 4 bases, with 9 bases spanning the gap. The V gene's germline CDR1 is LGHNT and CDR2 FRNRAP. CDR3 size: 14 residues. For the CDR3, the DNA is TGTGCTAGTGGTTTGACAGGGAGTAATCAGCCCCAGCATTTT. This encodes CASGLTGSNQPQHF.

By its share, this clone is medium-sized. The J gene is TRBJ2-7, the V gene TRBV4-1; 8 bases line up with TRBD2. V lost 6 bases to trimming and J lost 2 bases; unmatched junction nucleotides: 15. Per germline, CDR1 MGHRA and CDR2 YSYEKL. CDR3 length equals 17 residues. CDR3 bases: TGCGCCAGCAGTCATTCAGGCTCGGGGGGGACTCCCTACGAGCAGTACTTC. Protein: CASSHSGSGGTPYEQYF.